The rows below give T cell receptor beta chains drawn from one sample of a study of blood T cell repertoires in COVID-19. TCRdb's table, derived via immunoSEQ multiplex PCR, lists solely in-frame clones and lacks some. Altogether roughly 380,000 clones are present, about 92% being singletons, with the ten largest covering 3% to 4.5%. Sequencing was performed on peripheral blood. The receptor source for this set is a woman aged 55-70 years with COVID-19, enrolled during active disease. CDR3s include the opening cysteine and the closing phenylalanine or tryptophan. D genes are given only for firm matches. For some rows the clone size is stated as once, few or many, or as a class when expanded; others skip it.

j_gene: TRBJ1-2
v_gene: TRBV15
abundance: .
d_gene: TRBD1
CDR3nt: TGTGCCACCAGCGGCCCCCGGGACAGGGGTTTAGGCTACACCTTC
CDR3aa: CATSGPRDRGLGYTF

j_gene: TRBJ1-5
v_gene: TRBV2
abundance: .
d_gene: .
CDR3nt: TGTGCCAGCAGTGAGGGGGGTGGGCAGCCCCAGCATTTT
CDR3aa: CASSEGGGQPQHF

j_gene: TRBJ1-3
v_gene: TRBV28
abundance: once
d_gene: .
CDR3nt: TGTGCCAGCAACCCCGGCGGAAGCTCTGGAAACACCATATATTTT
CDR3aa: CASNPGGSSGNTIYF

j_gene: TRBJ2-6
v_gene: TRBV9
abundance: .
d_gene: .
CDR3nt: TGTGCCAGCAGCGCCGGGACATCCCTCGGGGGGGCCAACGTCCTGACTTTC
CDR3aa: CASSAGTSLGGANVLTF

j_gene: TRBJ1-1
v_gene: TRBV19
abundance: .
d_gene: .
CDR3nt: TGTGCCAGTAGTATAGAAGTAGAGGGCCTAGCTTTCTTT
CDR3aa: CASSIEVEGLAFF

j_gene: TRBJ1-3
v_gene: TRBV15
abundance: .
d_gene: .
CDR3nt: TGTGCCACCAGCAGGACAGGACAGTCATACTCTGGAAACACCATATATTTT
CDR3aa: CATSRTGQSYSGNTIYF

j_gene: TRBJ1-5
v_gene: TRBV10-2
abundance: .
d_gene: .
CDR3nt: TGCGCCAGCAGTGAGGGAGGGCTTGGGGGCAATCAGCCCCAGCATTTT
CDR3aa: CASSEGGLGGNQPQHF

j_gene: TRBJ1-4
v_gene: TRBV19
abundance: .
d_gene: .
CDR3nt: TGTGCCAGTAGGCTACAGGGACCTAATGAAAAACTGTTTTTT
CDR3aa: CASRLQGPNEKLFF

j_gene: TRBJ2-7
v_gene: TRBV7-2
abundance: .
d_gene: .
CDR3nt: TGTGCCAGCAGCCCGGACTGGAGCTCCTACGAGCAGTACTTC
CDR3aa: CASSPDWSSYEQYF

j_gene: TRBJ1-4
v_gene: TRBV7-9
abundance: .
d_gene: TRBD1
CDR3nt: TGTGCCAGCAGCCAAAATCGACAGGGGCAGGTGTTTTTT
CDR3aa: CASSQNRQGQVFF

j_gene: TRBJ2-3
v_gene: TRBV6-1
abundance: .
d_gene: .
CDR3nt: TGTGCCAGCAGTGAGCGACCGGACTCTCGAGATACGCAGTATTTT
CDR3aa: CASSERPDSRDTQYF

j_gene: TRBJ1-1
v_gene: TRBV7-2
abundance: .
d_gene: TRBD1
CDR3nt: TGTGCCAGCATGAGGACAGGGGGGTACACTGAAGCTTTCTTT
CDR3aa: CASMRTGGYTEAFF

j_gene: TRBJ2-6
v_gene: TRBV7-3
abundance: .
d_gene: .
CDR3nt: TGTGCCAGCAGCTCCGGTCTCCCAGGCACTGGGGCCAACGTCCTGACTTTC
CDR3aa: CASSSGLPGTGANVLTF

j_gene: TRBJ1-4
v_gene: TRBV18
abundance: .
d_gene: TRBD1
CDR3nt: TGTGCCAGCTCACCGGGGACAGTAAAAAATGAAAAACTGTTTTTT
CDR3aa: CASSPGTVKNEKLFF

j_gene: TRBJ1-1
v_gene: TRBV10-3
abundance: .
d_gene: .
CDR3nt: TGTGCCACCTCTAGAGGAAGCGGGAAGGGGAACACTGAAGCTTTCTTT
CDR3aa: CATSRGSGKGNTEAFF

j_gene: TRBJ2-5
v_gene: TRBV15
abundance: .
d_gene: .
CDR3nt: TGTGCCACCAGCGGCTCGGAGACCCAGTACTTC
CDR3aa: CATSGSETQYF

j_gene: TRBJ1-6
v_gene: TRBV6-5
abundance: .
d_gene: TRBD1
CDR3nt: TGTGCCAGCAGCCGGACAGGGCAGAATTCACCCCTCCACTTT
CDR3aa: CASSRTGQNSPLHF

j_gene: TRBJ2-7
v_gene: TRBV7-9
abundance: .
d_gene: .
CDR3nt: TGTGCCAGCAGCTCTTCCCGGGACACCCCGCACTACGAGCAGTACTTC
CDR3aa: CASSSSRDTPHYEQYF

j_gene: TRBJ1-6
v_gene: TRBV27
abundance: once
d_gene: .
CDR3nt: TGTGCCAGCAGTTTAGGAGGGAGATATAATTCACCCCTCCACTTT
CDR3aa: CASSLGGRYNSPLHF

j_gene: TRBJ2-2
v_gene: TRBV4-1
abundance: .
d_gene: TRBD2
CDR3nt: TGCGCCAGCAGCCAAGATACCCAACTAGCGGGGGGCGCTACGAACACCGGGGAGCTGTTTTTT
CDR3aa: CASSQDTQLAGGATNTGELFF

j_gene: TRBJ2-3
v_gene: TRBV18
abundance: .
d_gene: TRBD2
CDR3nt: TGTGCCAGCTCACCAACCCAGCGGGGGGGCACAGATACGCAGTATTTT
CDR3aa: CASSPTQRGGTDTQYF

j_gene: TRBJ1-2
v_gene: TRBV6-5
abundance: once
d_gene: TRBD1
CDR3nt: TGTGCCAGCAGCGATCCGGGACAGGGCTATGGCTACACCTTC
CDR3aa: CASSDPGQGYGYTF

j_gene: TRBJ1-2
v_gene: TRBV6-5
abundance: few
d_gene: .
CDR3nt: TGTGCCAGCAGGGGGACACGGGACCACTATGGCTACACCTTC
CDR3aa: CASRGTRDHYGYTF

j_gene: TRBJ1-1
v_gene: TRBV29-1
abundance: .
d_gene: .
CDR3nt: TGCAGCGTTACTATGAACACTGAAGCTTTCTTT
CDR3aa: CSVTMNTEAFF

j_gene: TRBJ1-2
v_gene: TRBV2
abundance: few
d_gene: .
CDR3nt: TGTGCCAGCAGTGAACAGGGAGGGAACTATGGCTACACCTTC
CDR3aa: CASSEQGGNYGYTF

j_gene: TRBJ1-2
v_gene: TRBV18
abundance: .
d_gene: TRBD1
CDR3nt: TGTGCCAGCTCACGATTCGACAGGGAAAGCGGCTACACCTTC
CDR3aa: CASSRFDRESGYTF

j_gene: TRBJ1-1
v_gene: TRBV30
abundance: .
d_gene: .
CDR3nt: TGTGCCTGGATCCAAAGAACGGGAACTGAAGCTTTCTTT
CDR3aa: CAWIQRTGTEAFF

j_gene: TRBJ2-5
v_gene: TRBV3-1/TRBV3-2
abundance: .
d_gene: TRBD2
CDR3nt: TGTGCCAGCAGCCAAGCGAGGGGAAGCGGGGGGGCTATGGCGGAGACCCAGTACTTC
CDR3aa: CASSQARGSGGAMAETQYF

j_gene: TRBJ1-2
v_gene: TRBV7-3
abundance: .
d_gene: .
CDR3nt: TGTGCCAGCAGCTTAAGCAGGGACTATGGCTACACCTTC
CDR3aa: CASSLSRDYGYTF

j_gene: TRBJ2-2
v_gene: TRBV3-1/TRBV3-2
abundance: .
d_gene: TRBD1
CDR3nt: TGTGCCAGCAGCGCGGGACAGGGGTTGGGCGGGGAGCTGTTTTTT
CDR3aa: CASSAGQGLGGELFF

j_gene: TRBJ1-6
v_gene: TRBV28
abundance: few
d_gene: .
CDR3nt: TGTGCCAGCAGTTTATATATAGGTAATGGGGCTCTGATAAATTCACCCCTCCACTTT
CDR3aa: CASSLYIGNGALINSPLHF

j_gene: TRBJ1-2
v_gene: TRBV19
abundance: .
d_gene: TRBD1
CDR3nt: TGTGCCAGTAGTACGGTGGGACAGGGGGTTTTCGACTATGGCTACACCTTC
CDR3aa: CASSTVGQGVFDYGYTF

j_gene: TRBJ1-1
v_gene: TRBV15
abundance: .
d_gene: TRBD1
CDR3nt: TGTGCCACCAGCAGAGCCCCTAAGTTGACTCGGACAGGGGCCGTGTATGAAGCTTTCTTT
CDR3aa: CATSRAPKLTRTGAVYEAFF

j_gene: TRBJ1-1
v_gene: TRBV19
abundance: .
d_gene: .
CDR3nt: TGTGCCAGTAGCCTCCAGAGGGTCAACACTGAAGCTTTCTTT
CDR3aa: CASSLQRVNTEAFF

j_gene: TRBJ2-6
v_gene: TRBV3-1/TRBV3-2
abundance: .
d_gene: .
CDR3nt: TGTGCCAGCAGCCTTAGTACAGGGCGATTCTCTGGGGCCAACGTCCTGACTTTC
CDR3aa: CASSLSTGRFSGANVLTF

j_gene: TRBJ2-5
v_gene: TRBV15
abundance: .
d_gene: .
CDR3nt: TGTGCCACAAGGGGTGCCCCAGAGACCCAGTACTTC
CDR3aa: CATRGAPETQYF

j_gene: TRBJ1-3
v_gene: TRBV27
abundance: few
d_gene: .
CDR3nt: TGTGCCAGCAGTTTAAGCGATGGTGCCACCATATATTTT
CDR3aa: CASSLSDGATIYF

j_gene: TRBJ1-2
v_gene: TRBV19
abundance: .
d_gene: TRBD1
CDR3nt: TGTGCCAGTACTACGGGACAGATGAATGGCTACACCTTC
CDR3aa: CASTTGQMNGYTF

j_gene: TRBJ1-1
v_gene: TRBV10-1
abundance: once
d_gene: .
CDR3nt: TGCGCCAGCAGCGAAACGGGACAAACTGAAGCTTTCTTT
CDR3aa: CASSETGQTEAFF

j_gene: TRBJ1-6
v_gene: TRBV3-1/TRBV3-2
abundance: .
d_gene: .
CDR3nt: TGTGCCAGCAGTGACGGGGTATGGGGTAATTCACCCCTCCACTTT
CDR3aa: CASSDGVWGNSPLHF

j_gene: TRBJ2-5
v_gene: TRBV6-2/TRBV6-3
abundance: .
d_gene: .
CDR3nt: TGTGCCAGCAGTATTCATCAAACTATCCAAGAGACCCAGTACTTC
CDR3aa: CASSIHQTIQETQYF

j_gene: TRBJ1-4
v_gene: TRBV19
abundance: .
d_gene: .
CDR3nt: TGTGCCAGTAGTATAGATCGAGAGGTGTTTGGGGAAAAACTGTTTTTT
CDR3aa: CASSIDREVFGEKLFF

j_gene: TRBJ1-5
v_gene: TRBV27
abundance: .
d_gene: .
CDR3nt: TGTGCCAGCAGTCCAAGGGCCCAAGGGGGTGGAAGGGTTAGCAATCAGCCCCAGCATTTT
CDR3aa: CASSPRAQGGGRVSNQPQHF

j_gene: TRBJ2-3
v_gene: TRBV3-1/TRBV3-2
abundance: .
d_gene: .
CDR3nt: TGTGCCAGCAGCCCAAGTGGCCCTTCATATACGCAGTATTTT
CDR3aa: CASSPSGPSYTQYF

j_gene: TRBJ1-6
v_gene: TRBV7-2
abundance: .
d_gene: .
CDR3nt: TGTGCCAGCAGCTCCCAACCTACAGGCCATAATTCACCCCTCCACTTT
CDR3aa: CASSSQPTGHNSPLHF

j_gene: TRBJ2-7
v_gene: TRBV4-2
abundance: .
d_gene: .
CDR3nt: TGTGCCAGCAGCCAAGATTCCAGGGGGGCTTACGAGCAGTACTTC
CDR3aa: CASSQDSRGAYEQYF

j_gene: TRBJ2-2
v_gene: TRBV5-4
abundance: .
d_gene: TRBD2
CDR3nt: TGTGCCAGCAGCCCAGGACTAGCCGCCGGGGAGCTGTTTTTT
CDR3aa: CASSPGLAAGELFF

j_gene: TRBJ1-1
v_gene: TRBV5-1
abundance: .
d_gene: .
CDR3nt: TGCGCCAGCAGCTTAGGGGGAGACACTGAAGCTTTCTTT
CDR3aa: CASSLGGDTEAFF

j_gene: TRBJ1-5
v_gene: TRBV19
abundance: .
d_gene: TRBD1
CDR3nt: TGTGCCAGTAGTCCATTGGACAGGGGCCTGAGTACGCCCCAGCATTTT
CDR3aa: CASSPLDRGLSTPQHF

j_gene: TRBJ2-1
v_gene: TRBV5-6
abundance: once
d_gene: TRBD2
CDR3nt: TGTGCCAGCAGCCGACGCCGACCGGGAGGAAATGAGCAGTTCTTC
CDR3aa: CASSRRRPGGNEQFF

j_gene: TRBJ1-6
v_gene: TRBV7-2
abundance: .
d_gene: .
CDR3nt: TGTGCCAGCAGCGGACGTAGACAGATGACCTATAATTCACCCCTCCACTTT
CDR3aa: CASSGRRQMTYNSPLHF

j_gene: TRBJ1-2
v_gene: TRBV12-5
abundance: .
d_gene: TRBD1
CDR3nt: TGTGCTAGTGGTTTGCCCTACGGGCAGGGGGCACGTGGCTACACCTTC
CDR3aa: CASGLPYGQGARGYTF

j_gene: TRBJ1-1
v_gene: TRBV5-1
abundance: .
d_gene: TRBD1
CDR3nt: TGCGCCAGCAGACCTTACGACAGGGCTTACGCTGAAGCTTTCTTT
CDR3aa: CASRPYDRAYAEAFF

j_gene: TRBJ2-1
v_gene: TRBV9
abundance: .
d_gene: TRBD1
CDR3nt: TGTGCCAGCAGCGGGACGGGACAGGGATTCAATGAGCAGTTCTTC
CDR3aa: CASSGTGQGFNEQFF

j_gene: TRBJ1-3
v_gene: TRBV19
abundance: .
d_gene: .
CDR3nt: TGTGCCACGGCCTGGGGAGCGGGAAACACCATATATTTT
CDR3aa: CATAWGAGNTIYF

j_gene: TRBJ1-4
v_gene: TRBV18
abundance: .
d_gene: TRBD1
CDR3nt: TGTGCCAGCTCACCACGAGTACAGGGGGGTGAAAAACTGTTTTTT
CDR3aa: CASSPRVQGGEKLFF

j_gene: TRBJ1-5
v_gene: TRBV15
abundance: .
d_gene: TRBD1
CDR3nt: TGTGCCACCAGCAGACGGGACAGGGGGCCGGGATGGAGCAATCAGCCCCAGCATTTT
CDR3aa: CATSRRDRGPGWSNQPQHF

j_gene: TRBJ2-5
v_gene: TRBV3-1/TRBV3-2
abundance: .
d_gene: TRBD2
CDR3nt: TGTGCCAGCAGCCTTCTTGGCGGGGGGGAAGAGACCCAGTACTTC
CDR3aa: CASSLLGGGEETQYF